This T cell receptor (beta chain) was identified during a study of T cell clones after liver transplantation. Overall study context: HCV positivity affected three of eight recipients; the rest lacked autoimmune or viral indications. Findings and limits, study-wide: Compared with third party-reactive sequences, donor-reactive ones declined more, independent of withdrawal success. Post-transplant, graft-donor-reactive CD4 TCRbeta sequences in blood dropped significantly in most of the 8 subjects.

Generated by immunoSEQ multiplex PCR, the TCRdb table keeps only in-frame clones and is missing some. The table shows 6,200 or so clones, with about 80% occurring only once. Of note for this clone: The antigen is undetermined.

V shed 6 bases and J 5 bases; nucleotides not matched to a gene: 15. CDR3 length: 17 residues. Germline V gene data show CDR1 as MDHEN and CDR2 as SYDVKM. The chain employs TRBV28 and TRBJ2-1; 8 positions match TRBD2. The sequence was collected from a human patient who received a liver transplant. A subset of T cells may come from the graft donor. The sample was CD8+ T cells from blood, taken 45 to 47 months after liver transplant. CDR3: CASSPGGERAVDNEQFF. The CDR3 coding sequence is TGTGCCAGCAGCCCCGGGGGGGAGCGGGCGGTCGACAATGAGCAGTTCTTC.